These T cell receptor beta chains were read from a single sample in a study of technical replicates of blood from several donors. Data came from immunoSEQ multiplex PCR; TCRdb stores just in-frame clones and leaves some out. Of 55,000 to 75,000 clones listed, about nine tenths are singletons. The sample comprised PBMCs. The receptors derive from a human donor in good health. Some clones in this sample may be carry-over from other donors' samples. The CDR3 runs from the conserved cysteine through the conserved F or W. D genes are given only for firm matches. Part of the rows lack a size; the others show once, few, many or a class for expanded clones.

J,D,V,size,DNA,CDR3
TRBJ1-5,NA,TRBV7-8,NA,TGTGCCAGCAGCTTAGGAGGGTGGAACGGCCAGGGCAATCAGCCCCAGCATTTT,CASSLGGWNGQGNQPQHF
TRBJ1-1,TRBD1,TRBV7-2,NA,TGTGCCAGCAGCTTAGGGGGGACAGTCATGAACACTGAAGCTTTCTTT,CASSLGGTVMNTEAFF
TRBJ2-5,TRBD2,TRBV2,NA,TGTGCCAGCAGGGCGGGACTAGCGGTAGAGACCCAGTACTTC,CASRAGLAVETQYF
TRBJ2-3,TRBD2,TRBV4-1,NA,TGCGCCAGCAGCCATGCCCAGACTAGCGGGTTCACAGATACGCAGTATTTT,CASSHAQTSGFTDTQYF
TRBJ2-1,TRBD2,TRBV5-1,NA,TGCGCCAGCAGCTTCACGGGGGGCTACAATGAGCAGTTCTTC,CASSFTGGYNEQFF
TRBJ2-6,TRBD1,TRBV11-3,NA,TGTGCCAGCAGCCCACACGGACAGGGGAGCTCTGGGGCCAACGTCCTGACTTTC,CASSPHGQGSSGANVLTF
TRBJ2-1,TRBD2,TRBV7-9,NA,TGTGCCAGCAGCCCCGGGACTAGCGGAGGGAGCTCCTACAATGAGCAGTTCTTC,CASSPGTSGGSSYNEQFF
TRBJ1-5,NA,TRBV6-4,NA,TGTGCCAGCAGCGAGGGGGTTGGTCAGCCCCAGCATTTT,CASSEGVGQPQHF
TRBJ1-1,NA,TRBV15,once,TGTGCCACCACCCTCTGGCAGGGAAGAGATAGCGGCACTGAAGCTTTCTTT,CATTLWQGRDSGTEAFF
TRBJ2-5,NA,TRBV5-1,NA,TGCGCCAGCAGCTTGGGAGCCGTACAAGAGACCCAGTACTTC,CASSLGAVQETQYF
TRBJ2-5,NA,TRBV20-1,NA,TGCAGTGCCACAAACGGGGAGACCCAGTACTTC,CSATNGETQYF
TRBJ1-2,NA,TRBV4-1,NA,TGCGCCAGCAGCCCAGGGCGATTCCGCTATGGCTACACCTTC,CASSPGRFRYGYTF
TRBJ1-2,NA,TRBV5-4,once,TGTGCCAGCAGCTTCCCCGACAGCTATGGCTACACCTTC,CASSFPDSYGYTF